Below are 29 T cell receptor beta chains sequenced from a single sample in a study of T cell responses to AZD1222 COVID-19 vaccine. Clones were read by immunoSEQ multiplex PCR, and TCRdb kept only the in-frame ones, dropping some. The sample includes about 46,000 clones, 70% to 90% of them seen just once. Material: peripheral blood, obtained 28 days after the second AZD1222 dose. All receptors derive from an adult who received the AZD1222 COVID-19 vaccine.

The chain combines TRBV27 with TRBJ1-2, with D possibly being TRBD1 (6 bases). V was shortened by 2 bases and J by 8 bases, with 12 bases between the two germline ends. Germline V lookup: CDR1 MNHEY, CDR2 SMNVEV (reference sequence). This CDR3 spans 13 amino acids. CDR3 sequence reads: CASSLIGGEGYTF. For the CDR3, the DNA is TGTGCCAGCAGTTTAATAGGGGGGGAAGGCTACACCTTC.

This clone was picked up one time. The chain combines TRBV5-4 with TRBJ1-6; tentatively, D is TRBD1 (5 bases). Germline-derived CDR1 and CDR2 are SGHNT and YYREEE (reference sequence). The CDR3 runs to 13 residues. Deletions cut 7 bases from V and 4 bases from J, with 9 bases between. The CDR3 sequence: CASRDGYNSPLHF. The CDR3 DNA is TGTGCCAGCCGGGACGGTTATAATTCACCCCTCCACTTT.

The rearrangement uses TRBV27 and TRBJ2-6, with D possibly TRBD1 on 6 matching bases. This CDR3 comprises 16 residues. V lost 1 base and J 2 bases, leaving 9 bases between the germline ends. The germline gives CDR1 MNHEY, CDR2 SMNVEV (reference sequence). CDR3 protein: CASSLLGGPGANVLTF. The CDR3 region has the DNA TGTGCCAGCAGTTTATTAGGGGGTCCTGGGGCCAACGTCCTGACTTTC.

This chain joins TRBV15 and TRBJ1-2; possibly TRBD1 for D (6 bases). V was shortened by 0 bases and J by 4 bases, with 12 bases between the two germline ends. The CDR3 has 15 residues. Per the germline V gene, CDR1 is LNHNV and CDR2 is YYDKDF (reference sequence). In DNA form, the CDR3 reads TGTGCCACCAGCAGAGATCCGGGGGGCAGCTATGGCTACACCTTC. Amino acids: CATSRDPGGSYGYTF.

V gene TRBV27 combines with J gene TRBJ2-7; the match to TRBD2 covers 8 bases. CDR1 and CDR2 from the germline V gene are MNHEY and SMNVEV (reference sequence). J lost 6 bases, V lost 6 bases, and 10 bases had no gene match. This CDR3 has 14 amino acids. The CDR3 DNA follows: TGTGCCAGCAGGCCCAGCGGGAGAAATGCCGAGCAGTACTTC. This sequence encodes CASRPSGRNAEQYF.

This clone showed up just once. This chain uses TRBV6-5 with TRBJ2-1; TRBD1 matches at 9 bases. The V gene end was trimmed by 6 bases and the J gene end by 4 bases; junction bases not matched to a gene: 7. Germline CDR1 is MNHEY and CDR2 is SVGAGI. The CDR3 covers 15 residues. In nucleotides, the CDR3 is TGTGCCAGCAGGACCGGGACAGGGTATTACAATGAGCAGTTCTTC. This encodes CASRTGTGYYNEQFF.

The rearrangement joins TRBV18 to TRBJ1-5; TRBD1 might be the D (5 bases). Trimming removed 0 bases at V and 0 bases at J, with 9 bases between. The CDR3 spans 16 residues. From germline, CDR1 is KGHSH and CDR2 LQKENI. The CDR3 loop is CASSPPGDPSNQPQHF. The CDR3 bases are TGTGCCAGCTCACCACCGGGGGACCCTAGCAATCAGCCCCAGCATTTT.

V and J are TRBV9 and TRBJ1-1; the D is unclear. The CDR3 consists of 12 residues. The germline gives CDR1 SGDLS, CDR2 YYNGEE. V was shortened by 3 bases and J by 1 base, with 4 bases between the two germline ends. The CDR3 loop reads CASSARNTEAFF. The CDR3 nucleotides are TGTGCCAGCAGCGCGCGGAACACTGAAGCTTTCTTT.

The chain combines TRBV29-1 with TRBJ1-5; D is unresolved. This CDR3 is 12 amino acids long. V lost 5 bases, J lost 2 bases, and 7 bases lay in between. Germline CDR1 reads SQVTM; CDR2 reads ANQGSEA. The CDR3 sequence is CSVQTGNQPQHF. The CDR3 bases are TGCAGCGTTCAAACAGGCAATCAGCCCCAGCATTTT.

The chain couples TRBV5-1 to TRBJ2-1; no clear D. Germline-derived CDR1 and CDR2 are SGHRS and YFSETQ. Trimming shortened V by 0 bases and J by 0 bases, and 10 bases separated the two germline ends. This CDR3 has 16 amino acids. The CDR3 region has the DNA TGCGCCAGCAGCTTGGCCACAGTGAGCTCCTACAATGAGCAGTTCTTC. This gives the protein CASSLATVSSYNEQFF.

This clone appeared a few times. The gene calls are TRBV6-5 and TRBJ1-5; D might be TRBD1 (5 bases). The CDR3 is 14 amino acids. V was cut by 6 bases and J by 7 bases, with 16 bases left in between. CDR1 and CDR2 (germline): MNHEY, SVGAGI. CDR3: CASRDAGHGQPQHF. The CDR3 nucleotides read TGTGCCAGCAGGGATGCAGGGCACGGGCAGCCCCAGCATTTT.

The V and J genes are TRBV21-1 and TRBJ2-2; TRBD2 is the table's D call and was not checked against the DNA. TRBV21-1 is described as a pseudogene. CDR3 length: 18 residues. Here the CDR3 DNA reads TGTGCCAGCAGCAATGGACTGGGCGGGACTAGCGGGAGGGGGGAGCTGTTTTTT. This encodes CASSNGLGGTSGRGELFF.

The chain joins TRBV3-1 (or the pseudogene TRBV3-2) to TRBJ1-1; D uncertain. CDR1 is LGHDT and CDR2 is YNNKEL in the germline V gene (reference sequence). Between the trimmed V and J ends, which lost 0 bases and 2 bases, there was a span of 7 bases. This CDR3 has 14 residues. As DNA, the CDR3 is TGTGCCAGCAGCCAAGACCTCTTAAACACTGAAGCTTTCTTT. This encodes CASSQDLLNTEAFF.

The genes are TRBV6-5 and TRBJ2-7, with 12 bases aligning to TRBD2. The V segment lost 6 bases and the J segment 4 bases; nucleotides outside the gene matches: 7. The CDR3 is made up of 15 amino acids. Germline V CDR1 and CDR2: MNHEY, SVGAGI. The chain's CDR3 is CASSLTSGSIYEQYF. CDR3 nucleotide sequence: TGTGCCAGCAGCCTGACTAGCGGGAGTATTTACGAGCAGTACTTC.

The chain joins TRBV25-1 to TRBJ1-4; unclear D gene. This CDR3 has 15 residues. Per germline, CDR1 MGHDK and CDR2 SYGVNS. V gave up 3 bases and J gave up 7 bases, with 15 bases separating them. CDR3 DNA: TGTGCCAGCAGTGACGCGACCCCGACTGCTGAAAAACTGTTTTTT. Amino acid sequence: CASSDATPTAEKLFF. Full variable domain (remainder filled in from reference TRBV25-1 and TRBJ1-4): EADIYQTPRYLVIGTGKKITLECSQTMGHDKMYWYQQDPGMELHLIHYSYGVNSTEKGDLSSESTVSRIRTEHFPLTLESARPSHTSQYLCASSDATPTAEKLFFGSGTQLSVL.

This clone was detected once. The chain joins TRBV18 to TRBJ2-2; D tentatively fits TRBD1 or TRBD2 (5 bases each). CDR3 length: 14 residues. Germline CDR1 reads KGHSH; CDR2 reads LQKENI. V was pared by 2 bases and J by 6 bases, with 10 bases between. For the CDR3, the DNA is TGTGCCAGCTCACCAAGAGAGGGGTCCGGGGAGCTGTTTTTT. This gives the protein CASSPREGSGELFF.

J is TRBJ2-1 and V is TRBV24-1; the match to TRBD2 covers 10 bases. J gave up 5 bases and V 3 bases, and 6 bases lay outside the gene matches. The germline V gene has CDR1 KGHDR and CDR2 SFDVKD. The CDR3 contains 16 residues. The CDR3 loop is CATSDPSGRANNEQFF. In nucleotides, the CDR3 is TGTGCCACCAGTGATCCCAGCGGGAGGGCCAACAATGAGCAGTTCTTC.

This sequence joins TRBV6-5 and TRBJ2-1, with D perhaps matching TRBD1 or TRBD2 (5 bases each). Germline V gene data show CDR1 as MNHEY and CDR2 as SVGAGI. V lost 0 bases and J lost 9, with 15 bases in between. This CDR3 is 15 amino acids long. The CDR3 reads CASSYSGEGWSEQFF. In DNA, the CDR3 is TGTGCCAGCAGTTACTCTGGAGAGGGGTGGTCTGAGCAGTTCTTC.

The rearrangement uses TRBV5-1 and TRBJ2-7, with 13 nucleotides matching TRBD2. The V gene end was trimmed by 4 bases and the J gene end by 4 bases; junction bases not matched to a gene: 5. The CDR3 has 15 residues. CDR1 and CDR2 from the germline V gene are SGHRS and YFSETQ. For the CDR3, the DNA is TGCGCCAGCAGCATCGGGACTAGCGGGAAATACGAGCAGTACTTC. This gives the protein CASSIGTSGKYEQYF.

This clone was observed a single time. The chain has TRBV24-1 and TRBJ1-1; D is ambiguous. The length of the CDR3 is 13 residues. Trimming took 3 bases from V and 3 from J, leaving 7 bases between them. Germline V CDR1 and CDR2: KGHDR, SFDVKD. This chain's CDR3 is CATSDGYYTEAFF. The CDR3, as DNA: TGTGCCACCAGTGATGGGTATTACACTGAAGCTTTCTTT.

This clone was picked up one time. The sample contains more than one DNA sequence encoding this CDR3. V and J are TRBV4-2 and TRBJ1-6; no definite D call. The CDR3 is made up of 15 amino acids. Per the germline V gene, CDR1 is LGHNA and CDR2 is YNFKEQ. Deletions cut 0 bases from V and 7 bases from J, with 10 bases between. The CDR3 reads CASSQEEGYNSPLHF. Written as DNA, the CDR3 is TGTGCCAGCAGCCAAGAAGAAGGATACAATTCACCCCTCCACTTT.

The chain is built from TRBV10-3 and TRBJ2-1; 7 bases align to TRBD1. Losses at the gene ends were 5 bases for V and 7 bases for J; bases not matched to a gene: 8. The CDR3 has 14 residues. Germline V gives CDR1 ENHRY, CDR2 SYGVKD. CDR3 in amino acids: CAISSPGQRNEQFF. CDR3 coding DNA: TGTGCCATCAGTTCACCGGGACAGCGAAATGAGCAGTTCTTC.

This chain uses TRBV7-6 with TRBJ2-1; 9 nucleotides align to TRBD2. J was trimmed by 1 base and V by 3 bases; bases with no gene match: 22. The V gene's germline CDR1 is SGHVS and CDR2 FNYEAQ. This CDR3 contains 22 residues. CDR3 coding DNA: TGTGCCAGCAGCTTCCCCTCCAGGGGGGAATGGCGGGAGGGCATATCCTACAATGAGCAGTTCTTC. Translating it yields CASSFPSRGEWREGISYNEQFF.

The chain combines TRBV15 with TRBJ2-1; D might be TRBD2 (6 bases). The CDR3 is 17 residues long. Trimming cost V 0 bases and J 2 bases, with 14 bases left between them. Germline assignment: CDR1 LNHNV and CDR2 YYDKDF (reference sequence). The CDR3 sequence is CATSRDWGLVTYNEQFF. The CDR3 nucleotides are TGTGCCACCAGCAGAGATTGGGGACTGGTTACCTACAATGAGCAGTTCTTC.

The chain combines TRBV28 with TRBJ1-5, with 10 bases fitting TRBD1. The CDR3 runs 14 residues. Trimming removed 8 bases from V and 8 bases from J; junction bases left unmatched: 9. The V gene's germline CDR1 is MDHEN and CDR2 SYDVKM. The CDR3 nucleotides are TGTGCCAGCGGAGGACAGGGGGTGTGGGAGCCCCAGCATTTT. It specifies CASGGQGVWEPQHF.

This rearrangement joins TRBV6-1 to TRBJ2-1; D is perhaps TRBD1 (6 bases). Between the trimmed V and J ends, which lost 2 bases and 3 bases, there was a span of 8 bases. The CDR3 has 14 residues. Looked up from germline, CDR1 is MNHNS and CDR2 is SASEGT. In DNA, the CDR3 is TGTGCCAGCAGTGAACGGACAGACTACAATGAGCAGTTCTTC. Protein sequence: CASSERTDYNEQFF.

There are a few counts of this clone. This chain joins TRBV9 and TRBJ1-2; 8 nucleotides align to TRBD1. The V and J ends lost 0 bases and 7 bases, in that order; junction bases with no gene match: 8. CDR1 SGDLS and CDR2 YYNGEE come from the germline V gene. The CDR3 length is 15 residues. The chain's CDR3 is CASSVDLGQGAGYTF. CDR3 in DNA: TGTGCCAGCAGCGTAGACTTAGGGCAGGGGGCTGGCTACACCTTC.

This chain links TRBV10-1 with TRBJ2-2, with a tentative D call TRBD1 (6 bases). CDR1 and CDR2 from the germline V gene are WNHNN and SYGVQD (reference sequence). Trimming removed 2 bases from V and 5 bases from J, with 15 bases in between. The CDR3 loop spans 16 amino acids. The CDR3 sequence: CASSESSGVQTGELFF. CDR3 sequence (DNA): TGCGCCAGCAGTGAGAGCTCAGGGGTACAGACCGGGGAGCTGTTTTTT.

The J gene is TRBJ1-6, the V gene TRBV5-1; possibly TRBD1 for D (5 bases). The germline V gene has CDR1 SGHRS and CDR2 YFSETQ. The CDR3 loop spans 16 amino acids. With 0 bases removed from V and 9 bases from J, the gap between germline ends came to 16 bases. The CDR3, as DNA: TGCGCCAGCAGCTTGGCCGGGGTAGGGGCTCGTTCACCCCTCCACTTT. It yields the protein CASSLAGVGARSPLHF.